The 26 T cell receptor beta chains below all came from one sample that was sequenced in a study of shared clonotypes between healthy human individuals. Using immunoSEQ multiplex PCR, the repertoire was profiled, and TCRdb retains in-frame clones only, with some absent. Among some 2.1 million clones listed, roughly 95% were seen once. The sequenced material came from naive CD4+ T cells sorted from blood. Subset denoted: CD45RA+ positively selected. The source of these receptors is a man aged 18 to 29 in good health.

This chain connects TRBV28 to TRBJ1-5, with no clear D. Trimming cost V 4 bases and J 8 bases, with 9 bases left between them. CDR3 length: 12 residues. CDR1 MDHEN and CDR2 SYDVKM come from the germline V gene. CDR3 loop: CASSWYREPQHF. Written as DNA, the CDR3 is TGTGCCAGCAGTTGGTACCGGGAGCCCCAGCATTTT. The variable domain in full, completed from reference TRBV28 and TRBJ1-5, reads DVKVTQSSRYLVKRTGEKVFLECVQDMDHENMFWYRQDPGLGLRLIYFSYDVKMKEKGDIPEGYSVSREKKERFSLILESASTNQTSMYLCASSWYREPQHFGDGTRLSIL.

The DNA for the CDR3 is TGTGCCAGCAGCACTCCCGGGACTAGCCCGGTCACAGATACGCAGTATTTT. Amino acid sequence: CASSTPGTSPVTDTQYF. The chain uses TRBV5-4 and TRBJ2-3; 9 bases line up with TRBD2. CDR1 is SGHNT and CDR2 is YYREEE in the germline V gene (reference sequence). CDR3 size: 17 residues. Trimming removed 4 bases from V and 2 bases from J; junction bases left unmatched: 11.

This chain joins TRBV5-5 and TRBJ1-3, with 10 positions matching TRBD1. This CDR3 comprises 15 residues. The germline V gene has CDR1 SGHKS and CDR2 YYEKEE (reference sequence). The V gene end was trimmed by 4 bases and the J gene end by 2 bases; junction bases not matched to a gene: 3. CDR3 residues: CASSVDRGPGNTIYF. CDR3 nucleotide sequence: TGTGCCAGCAGCGTCGACAGGGGGCCTGGAAACACCATATATTTT.

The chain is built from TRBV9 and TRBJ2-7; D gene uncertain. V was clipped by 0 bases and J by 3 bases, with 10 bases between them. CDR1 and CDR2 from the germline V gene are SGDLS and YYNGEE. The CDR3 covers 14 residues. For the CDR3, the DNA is TGTGCCAGCAGCGTAGGGGCAGAAAACTACGAGCAGTACTTC. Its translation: CASSVGAENYEQYF. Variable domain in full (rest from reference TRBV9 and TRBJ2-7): DSGVTQTPKHLITATGQRVTLRCSPRSGDLSVYWYQQSLDQGLQFLIQYYNGEERAKGNILERFSAQQFPDLHSELNLSSLELGDSALYFCASSVGAENYEQYFGPGTRLTVT.

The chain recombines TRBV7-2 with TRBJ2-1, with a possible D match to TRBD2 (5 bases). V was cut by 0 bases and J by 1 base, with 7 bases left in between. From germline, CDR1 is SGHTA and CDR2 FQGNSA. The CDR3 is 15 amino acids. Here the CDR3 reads CASSLAGLSYNEQFF. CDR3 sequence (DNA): TGTGCCAGCAGCTTAGCTGGACTTTCCTACAATGAGCAGTTCTTC.

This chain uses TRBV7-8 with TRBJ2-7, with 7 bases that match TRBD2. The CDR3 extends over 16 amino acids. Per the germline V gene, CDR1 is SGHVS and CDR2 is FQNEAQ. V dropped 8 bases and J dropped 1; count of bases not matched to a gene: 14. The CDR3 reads CASGGGVEGTSYEQYF. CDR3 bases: TGTGCCAGCGGCGGGGGTGTTGAGGGTACTTCCTACGAGCAGTACTTC.

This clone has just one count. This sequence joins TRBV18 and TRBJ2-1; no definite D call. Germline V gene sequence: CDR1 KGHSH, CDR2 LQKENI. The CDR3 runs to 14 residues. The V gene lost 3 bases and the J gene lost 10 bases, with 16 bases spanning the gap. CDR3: CASSPGTTGVEQFF. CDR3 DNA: TGTGCCAGCTCACCGGGAACAACTGGTGTCGAGCAGTTCTTC. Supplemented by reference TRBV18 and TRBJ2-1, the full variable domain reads NAGVMQNPRHLVRRRGQEARLRCSPMKGHSHVYWYRQLPEEGLKFMVYLQKENIIDESGMPKERFSAEFPKEGPSILRIQQVVRGDSAAYFCASSPGTTGVEQFFGPGTRLTVL.

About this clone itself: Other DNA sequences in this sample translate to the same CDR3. CDR3 region: CASSRDSYEQYF. In nucleotides, the CDR3 is TGTGCCAGCAGCCGGGACTCCTACGAGCAGTACTTC. The chain carries TRBV6-5 and TRBJ2-7; D perhaps matches TRBD2 (5 bases). CDR1 is MNHEY and CDR2 is SVGAGI in the germline V gene. This CDR3 spans 12 amino acids. The V end lost 6 bases, the J end lost 0 bases, and 6 bases lay between the germline ends.

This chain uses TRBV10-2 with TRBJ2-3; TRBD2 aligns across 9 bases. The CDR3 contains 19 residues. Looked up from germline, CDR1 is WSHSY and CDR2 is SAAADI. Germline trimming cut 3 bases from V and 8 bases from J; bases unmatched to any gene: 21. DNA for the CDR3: TGCGCCAGCAGTGACGGGACTAGCCTTCAAGTGCCCCGTGGTATTACGCAGTATTTT. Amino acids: CASSDGTSLQVPRGITQYF.

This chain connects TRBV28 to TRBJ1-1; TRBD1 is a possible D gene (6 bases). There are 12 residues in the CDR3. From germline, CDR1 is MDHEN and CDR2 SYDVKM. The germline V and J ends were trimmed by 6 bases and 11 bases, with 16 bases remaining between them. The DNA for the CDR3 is TGTGCCAGCAGCGGACAGCAAAGAAAGGCTTTCTTT. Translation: CASSGQQRKAFF.

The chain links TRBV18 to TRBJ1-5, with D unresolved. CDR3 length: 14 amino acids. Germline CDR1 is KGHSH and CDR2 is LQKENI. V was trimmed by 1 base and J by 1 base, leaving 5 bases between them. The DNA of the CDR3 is TGTGCCAGCTCACCACAACCCAGCAATCAGCCCCAGCATTTT. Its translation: CASSPQPSNQPQHF.

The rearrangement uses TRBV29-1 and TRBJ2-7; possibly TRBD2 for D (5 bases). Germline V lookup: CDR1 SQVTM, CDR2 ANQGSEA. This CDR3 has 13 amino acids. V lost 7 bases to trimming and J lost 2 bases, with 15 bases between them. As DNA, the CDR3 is TGCAGCGCCACGCCGGGATCGACCTACGAGCAGTACTTC. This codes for CSATPGSTYEQYF.

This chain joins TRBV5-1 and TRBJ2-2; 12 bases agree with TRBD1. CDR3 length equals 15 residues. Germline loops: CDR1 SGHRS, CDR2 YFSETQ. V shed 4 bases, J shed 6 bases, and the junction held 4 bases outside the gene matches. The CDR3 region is CASSPGTGGPGELFF. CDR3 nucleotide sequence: TGCGCCAGCAGCCCCGGGACAGGGGGCCCCGGGGAGCTGTTTTTT.

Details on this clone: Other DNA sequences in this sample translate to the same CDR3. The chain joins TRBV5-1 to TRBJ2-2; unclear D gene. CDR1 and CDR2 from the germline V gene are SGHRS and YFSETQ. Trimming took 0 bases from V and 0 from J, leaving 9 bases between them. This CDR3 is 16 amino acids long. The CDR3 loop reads CASSLEGRTNTGELFF. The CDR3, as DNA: TGCGCCAGCAGCTTGGAAGGCAGGACGAACACCGGGGAGCTGTTTTTT.

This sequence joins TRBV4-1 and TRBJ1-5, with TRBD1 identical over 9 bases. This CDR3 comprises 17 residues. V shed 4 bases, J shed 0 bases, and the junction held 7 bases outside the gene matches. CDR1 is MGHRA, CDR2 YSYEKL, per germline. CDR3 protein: CASSREKTGGSNQPQHF. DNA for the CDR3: TGCGCCAGCAGCCGCGAGAAGACAGGGGGTAGCAATCAGCCCCAGCATTTT.

CDR3 in DNA: TGTGCCAGCACTAAGCGGGAGACGGATACGCAGTATTTT. It specifies CASTKRETDTQYF. The rearrangement joins TRBV2 to TRBJ2-3; 8 nucleotides align to TRBD2. The CDR3 consists of 13 residues. The J segment lost 6 bases and the V segment lost 7 bases, leaving 6 bases of the junction unmatched. Germline CDR1 and CDR2: SNHLY and FYNNEI. The complete variable domain, with remaining parts taken from reference TRBV2 and TRBJ2-3, reads EPEVTQTPSHQVTQMGQEVILRCVPISNHLYFYWYRQILGQKVEFLVSFYNNEISEKSEIFDDQFSVERPDGSNFTLKIRSTKLEDSAMYFCASTKRETDTQYFGPGTRLTVL.

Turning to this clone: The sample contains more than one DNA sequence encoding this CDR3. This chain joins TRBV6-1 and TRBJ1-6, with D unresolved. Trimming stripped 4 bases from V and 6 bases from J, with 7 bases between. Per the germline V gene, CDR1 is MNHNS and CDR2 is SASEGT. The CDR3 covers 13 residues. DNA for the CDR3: TGTGCCAGCAGTGGGCAGTTTAATTCACCCCTCCACTTT. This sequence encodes CASSGQFNSPLHF.

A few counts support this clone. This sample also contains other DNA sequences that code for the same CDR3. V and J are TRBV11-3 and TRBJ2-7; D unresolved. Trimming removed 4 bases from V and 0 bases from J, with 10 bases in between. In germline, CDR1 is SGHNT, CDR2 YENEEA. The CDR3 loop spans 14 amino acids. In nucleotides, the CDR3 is TGTGCCAGCAGCTCCGACTCGAGCTCCTACGAGCAGTACTTC. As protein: CASSSDSSSYEQYF.

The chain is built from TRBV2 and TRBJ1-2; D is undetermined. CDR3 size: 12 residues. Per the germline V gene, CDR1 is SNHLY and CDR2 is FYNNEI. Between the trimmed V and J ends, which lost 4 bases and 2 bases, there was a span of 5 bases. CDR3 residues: CASSGVNYGYTF. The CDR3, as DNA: TGTGCCAGCAGTGGAGTGAACTATGGCTACACCTTC.

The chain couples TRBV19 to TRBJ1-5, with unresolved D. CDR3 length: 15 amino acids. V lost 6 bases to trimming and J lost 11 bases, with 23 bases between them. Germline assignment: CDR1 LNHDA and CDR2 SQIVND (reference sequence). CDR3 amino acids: CASREDGPVVWTQHF. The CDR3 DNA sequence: TGTGCCAGTAGGGAAGACGGACCGGTCGTTTGGACCCAGCATTTT.

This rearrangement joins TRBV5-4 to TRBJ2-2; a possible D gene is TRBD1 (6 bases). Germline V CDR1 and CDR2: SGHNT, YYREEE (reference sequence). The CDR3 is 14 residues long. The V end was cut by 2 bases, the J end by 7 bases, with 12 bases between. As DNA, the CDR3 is TGTGCCAGCAGCTTCGGGACAAGCAGCGGGGAGCTGTTTTTT. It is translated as CASSFGTSSGELFF.

The CDR3 bases are TGTGCCAGTAGTAAACTAGACAGGGCTCATATCTATGGCTACACCTTC. It yields the protein CASSKLDRAHIYGYTF. V usage is TRBV19 and J usage is TRBJ1-2, with 7 bases lining up with TRBD1. V was clipped by 4 bases and J by 4 bases; unmatched bases: 12. Germline loops: CDR1 LNHDA, CDR2 SQIVND (reference sequence). The CDR3 covers 16 residues.

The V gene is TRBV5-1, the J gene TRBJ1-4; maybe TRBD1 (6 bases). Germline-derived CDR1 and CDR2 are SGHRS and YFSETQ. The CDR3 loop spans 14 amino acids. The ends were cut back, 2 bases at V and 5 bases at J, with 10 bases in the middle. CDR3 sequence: CASSFGGLNEKLFF. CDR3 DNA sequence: TGCGCCAGCAGCTTTGGGGGGCTGAATGAAAAACTGTTTTTT.

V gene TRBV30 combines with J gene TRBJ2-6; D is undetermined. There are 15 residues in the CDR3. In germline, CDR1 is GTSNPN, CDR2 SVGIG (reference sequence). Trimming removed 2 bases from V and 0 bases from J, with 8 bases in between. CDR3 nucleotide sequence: TGTGCCTGGAGTATCCGGGCCTCTGGGGCCAACGTCCTGACTTTC. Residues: CAWSIRASGANVLTF.

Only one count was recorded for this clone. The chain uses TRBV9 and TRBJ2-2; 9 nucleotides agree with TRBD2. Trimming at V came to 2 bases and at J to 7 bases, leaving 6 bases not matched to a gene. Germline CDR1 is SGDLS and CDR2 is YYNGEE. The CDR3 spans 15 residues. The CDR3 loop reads CASSVSGGTIGELFF. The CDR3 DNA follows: TGTGCCAGCAGCGTCAGCGGGGGGACAATCGGGGAGCTGTTTTTT.

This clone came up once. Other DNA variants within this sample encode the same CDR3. The CDR3 DNA reads TGTGCCAGCAGCCGTGGGGGATACGAGCAGTACTTC. It translates to CASSRGGYEQYF. The rearrangement uses TRBV5-6 and TRBJ2-7; the D call may be TRBD1 or TRBD2 (5 bases each). The CDR3 is 12 residues long. The germline CDR1 and CDR2 sequences are SGHDT and YYEEEE. The V and J ends lost 4 bases and 4 bases respectively, with 9 bases between them.